The sequence of this TCR beta chain was determined in a study of CD8 T cells in Susac syndrome. Study summary: Susac syndrome patients were untreated, on corticosteroids with some adding intravenous immunoglobulin, or on intravenous immunoglobulin only.

The RNA, about 0.45 to 1 ug, was put through reverse transcription using random hexamers. TCRdb reanalysed the immunoSEQ multiplex PCR reads using MiXCR and keeps one entry per CDR3 protein. This repertoire shows 150,000 or so distinct CDR3 sequences, 85% to 95% found once; its top ten account for around 0.15%. The V end was cut by 7 bases, the J end by 4 bases, with 11 bases between. The CDR3 length is 13 residues. V is TRBV12-3 or TRBV12-4 and J is TRBJ1-5; D is uncertain. Sequencing used CD4+ T cells from PBMCs. This receptor was identified in a human donor with Susac syndrome. The CDR3 nucleotides are TGTGCCAGCATGTTAGCCCTAAATCAGCCCCAGCATTTT. Protein product: CASMLALNQPQHF.